The present TCR beta chain was sequenced within a study of Graves' ophthalmopathy and Graves' hyperthyroidism (dated by TCRdb to the late 2010s). General notes on the study: Peripheral blood samples were taken at the time of initial diagnosis, before any treatment was given. To tell Graves' ophthalmopathy apart from Graves' hyperthyroidism, and to predict which patients would progress to ophthalmopathy, the study relied on TCR beta repertoire signatures. In total, approximately 130 blood samples were TCR-sequenced: approximately 40 ophthalmopathy, about 75 hyperthyroidism and roughly 17 hyperthyroidism-to-ophthalmopathy patients. To explore V-J signatures that distinguish ophthalmopathy from hyperthyroidism, a discovery set of about a hundred patients was enrolled, made up of roughly 41 with ophthalmopathy and roughly 57 with stable hyperthyroidism. The independent validation cohort included approximately 19 hyperthyroidism patients plus 17 patients who later progressed from hyperthyroidism to ophthalmopathy. In about six hyperthyroidism patients, the T-cell repertoires found in thyroid tissue were compared with those found in blood. After sampling, hyperthyroidism patients received methimazole starting at 30 mg daily, and ophthalmopathy patients received high-dose intravenous methylprednisolone. The roughly 99 discovery patients were divided at random into training and test sets in a 7:3 ratio.

The research as a whole found: In validation, the model predicted ophthalmopathy progression with more than 55% sensitivity and about 73% specificity; some 13 predicted patients were CT-confirmed with GO in a median of about 6.1 months. In cross-validation, the 13-signature model distinguished ophthalmopathy from stable hyperthyroidism with 87.88% sensitivity and roughly 84% specificity, while in the test set the corresponding values were about 79% and 69%. No statistical method was used to predetermine the sample size, and group allocation was not hidden from the investigators. Most of the expanded thyroid clonotypes with a frequency above 0.001 were also detected in blood, and it was suggested that the thyroid immune response may be reflected by blood repertoires.

Patients with ophthalmopathy had moderately to severely active disease, with a Clinical Activity Score of 3 or more, a NOSPECS grade of 4 or more, and a disease duration of less than 3 months. Patients with other autoimmune diseases, uncontrolled infections, pregnancy or lactation were excluded from the study. Clinical symptoms, serum thyroxine, TRAb, thyroid ultrasound and orbital computed tomography formed the basis of the diagnosis. Using Ficoll-Paque density gradient centrifugation, PBMCs were isolated from roughly 9.2 ml of fresh peripheral blood. Total RNA was extracted with Trizol reagent and quality-checked on an Agilent 2100 Bioanalyzer. This clonotype came up a few times. Its binding antigen is unknown. No qualities accompany the bases; no much larger clone lies one base away. TCR beta CDR3 regions were amplified from RNA transcripts for repertoire sequencing. The first round was an RT-PCR using HTBI primers with the Qiagen OneStep RT-PCR kit, and this first round was followed by a second-round multiplex PCR, then size selection and purification. Sequencing of the libraries was carried out on an Illumina HiSeq2000 in paired-end mode with 100 bp reads. The authors' analysis ran thus. SOAPnuke was used to process the reads, removing any read that contained adapters or uncalled bases, had a mean Phred below 15, or lacked an exact match to the constant primer or identifier. High-quality paired reads were merged with COPE v1.2.5. Unique nucleotide sequences were defined as clonotypes and aligned to IMGT TRB V, D and J references using MiTCR v1.1. The analysis was limited to V-J combinations with a frequency above 0.0001, which together covered over 99% of the repertoires. A TCR clonal expansion and chaos score per V-J combination was defined as the ratio of F50 clonal expansion to chaos observed in the TCRdist matrix. Features were reduced by Welch's t-statistics and random forest to around 13 V-J combinations, which fed a naive Bayes classifier. The similarity between thyroid and blood repertoires was quantified using the Morisita-Horn index. TCRdb took the public reads, trimmed them with fastp at Q25, ran MiXCR for clone calling and kept in-frame beta chains. A single entry per CDR3 protein holds the most common genes and DNA from its merged rows. Here the V and J calls rest on TCRdb's processing, not on the authors' analysis. This sample holds approximately 210,000 distinct CDR3 sequences; roughly 29% were observed only once. The ten largest make up approximately 8.2% of the sample.

Specimen: peripheral blood. This sequence originates from a man aged 50-60 years with Graves' ophthalmopathy. Donor details come from another sample of the same person, matched by shared clones.

The CDR3 region reads CASSSSPYEQYF. The nucleotide sequence is given as TGTGCCAGCAGCTCCAGCCCCTACGAGCAGTACTTC. The chain links TRBV11-2 with TRBJ2-7, with no confident D gene call. The CDR3 runs 12 residues from the cysteine to the phenylalanine. Kept here is only the CDR3 DNA, which spans 36 bases and is read in frame from base 1. The CDR1 and CDR2 encoded by the germline V gene are SGHAT and FQNNGV. V is reduced by 4 bases and J by 2 bases, leaving a spacing of 6 bases between them.